Listed below are T cell receptor beta chains from one sample, sequenced in a study of blood T cell repertoires in COVID-19. Some clones are missing from TCRdb's copy, which holds only in-frame ones; the method was immunoSEQ multiplex PCR. This sample has fewer than 100,000 clones, with about 80% found just once. The material sequenced was peripheral blood. The receptors were sampled from a man in his 70s with acute or convalescent COVID-19. Both conserved end residues are part of each CDR3. A D gene is named only where the DNA matches it firmly. Not all rows give a size; the values are once, few, many and, for expanded clones, a class.

V gene	clone size	J gene	D gene	CDR3 protein	CDR3 DNA
TRBV7-9	-	TRBJ2-3	-	CASSLDRVWAPDTQYF	TGTGCCAGCAGCTTAGACAGGGTCTGGGCCCCCGATACGCAGTATTTT
TRBV3-1/TRBV3-2	-	TRBJ1-2	-	CASSQGARTNYGYTF	TGTGCCAGCAGCCAAGGGGCCAGGACTAACTATGGCTACACCTTC
TRBV6-5	-	TRBJ2-3	-	CASTPPSADTQYF	TGTGCCAGCACCCCCCCCTCGGCAGATACGCAGTATTTT
TRBV5-4	-	TRBJ2-2	TRBD2	CASSWGTSGTNTGELFF	TGTGCCAGCAGCTGGGGGACTAGCGGGACGAACACCGGGGAGCTGTTTTTT
TRBV6-2/TRBV6-3	few	TRBJ2-5	-	CASSYPGQETQYF	TGTGCCAGCAGTTATCCAGGGCAAGAGACCCAGTACTTC
TRBV6-5	-	TRBJ2-3	TRBD1	CASSSQGAFTDTQYF	TGTGCCAGCAGTTCTCAGGGGGCTTTCACAGATACGCAGTATTTT
TRBV5-8	-	TRBJ1-6	-	CASSLEQYNSPLHF	TGTGCCAGCAGCTTGGAACAGTATAATTCACCCCTCCACTTT
TRBV7-9	-	TRBJ2-7	-	CASSLAREQYF	TGTGCCAGCAGCTTAGCCCGCGAGCAGTACTTC
TRBV4-2	-	TRBJ1-1	-	CASSQDTGRHTEAFF	TGTGCCAGCAGCCAAGATACAGGGAGACACACTGAAGCTTTCTTT
TRBV2	-	TRBJ1-6	-	CASSRSFRGNSPLHF	TGTGCCAGCAGTAGGTCATTCCGCGGTAATTCACCCCTCCACTTT